This T cell receptor (beta chain) was observed in a study of T-cell reconstitution after alpha-beta-depleted transplantation in children. Comment on this clonotype: Possible read error: a much larger clone is one base away.

Molecular barcoding with unique molecular identifiers was used for the TCRbeta library. TCRdb analysed the PCR reads with MiXCR anew, one entry per CDR3 protein. The data show 230,000 or so distinct CDR3 sequences, about 12% seen once. Germline CDR1 is DFQATT and CDR2 is SNEGSKA (reference sequence). The CDR3 totals 15 residues. Trimming shortened V by 3 bases and J by 2 bases, and 14 bases separated the two germline ends. The clonotype was recovered from a human donor who donated a stem cell graft to a child with acute lymphoblastic leukemia. This chain connects TRBV20-1 to TRBJ2-1; a possible D gene is TRBD1 (5 bases). Sequences were derived from PBMCs from the stem cell graft donor, sampled from the stem cell graft. In DNA form, the CDR3 reads TGCAGTGCTAGTCAGGGTCTAGATGCCTACAATGAGCAGTTCTTC. Translating gives CSASQGLDAYNEQFF.